A selection of T cell receptor beta chains follows, all from one sample in a study of control samples from healthy donors and cancer patients. Clones were read by immunoSEQ multiplex PCR, and TCRdb kept only the in-frame ones, dropping some. This table has about 85,000 clones, roughly nine tenths appearing once. Sequencing was performed on blood. These receptors came from a woman aged 60 to 75 in good health. Each CDR3 is given with its conserved first and last residue. D genes are given only for firm matches. Only part of the rows carry a size: once, few, many, or a class if the clone is expanded.

v_gene	abundance	d_gene	j_gene	CDR3nt	CDR3aa
TRBV2	-	-	TRBJ2-3	TGTGCCAGCAGTGACAGGACAAGCACAGATACGCAGTATTTT	CASSDRTSTDTQYF
TRBV5-1	-	-	TRBJ1-6	TGCGCCAGCAGCCCCGCGTCCGGGATTTTGGGTTCACCCCTCCACTTT	CASSPASGILGSPLHF
TRBV6-5	-	-	TRBJ2-7	TGTGCCAGCAGTATCCTCGGGGTGGAGCAGTACTTC	CASSILGVEQYF
TRBV18	few	-	TRBJ1-2	TGTGCCAGCTCACCAGTCTCAGGACTAGCCGTCTATGGCTACACCTTC	CASSPVSGLAVYGYTF
TRBV5-4	-	-	TRBJ2-5	TGTGCCAGCCACAAGGGGAGGGGGGCGGACCAAGAGACCCAGTACTTC	CASHKGRGADQETQYF
TRBV7-6	-	-	TRBJ1-3	TGTGCCAGCAGCTTACTCTCGGGGAAGTCTGGAAACACCATATATTTT	CASSLLSGKSGNTIYF
TRBV5-4	-	-	TRBJ1-1	TGTGCCAGCAGCTTCAGGAGGGGGAACACTGAAGCTTTCTTT	CASSFRRGNTEAFF
TRBV29-1	-	-	TRBJ2-5	TGCAGCGTTGTTCGGGGGCGGGGAGGGGAGACCCAGTACTTC	CSVVRGRGGETQYF
TRBV7-8	-	-	TRBJ2-7	TGTGCCATTACCCGGGACAACTCCTACGAGCAGTACTTC	CAITRDNSYEQYF
TRBV6-5	once	TRBD1	TRBJ2-5	TGTGCCAGTTGGGACAGGGCTCAAGAGACCCAGTACTTC	CASWDRAQETQYF
TRBV6-6	-	-	TRBJ2-1	TGTGCCAGCAGTTACTCACACGTTGAGCAGTTCTTC	CASSYSHVEQFF
TRBV6-1	-	TRBD1	TRBJ1-2	TGTGCCAGCAGTGAAGCGGGACAGGGGGGCTACACCTTC	CASSEAGQGGYTF
TRBV2	-	TRBD2	TRBJ2-5	TGTGCCAGCAGCGCGACTAGCGGGGGGTGGTCGACCCAGTACTTC	CASSATSGGWSTQYF
TRBV12-5	-	TRBD2	TRBJ2-1	TGTGCTAGTGGGGCGGGACTAGCGGGAGTAAGGGAGCAGTTCTTC	CASGAGLAGVREQFF
TRBV5-1	few	-	TRBJ1-1	TGCGCCAGCAGCTTGGCTTTGGAAGGGGTCACTGAAGCTTTCTTT	CASSLALEGVTEAFF
TRBV10-2	-	-	TRBJ2-3	TGCGCCAGCAGAGACCTGGGAACCCAGGGCGATACGCAGTATTTT	CASRDLGTQGDTQYF
TRBV28	-	TRBD1	TRBJ2-2	TGTGCCAGCAGTTTATTTGGGACAGGGAACACCGGGGAGCTGTTTTTT	CASSLFGTGNTGELFF
TRBV18	-	-	TRBJ1-2	TGTGCCAGCTCACCCCGTGGTCCTATTGACTATGGCTACACCTTC	CASSPRGPIDYGYTF
TRBV4-3	-	TRBD1	TRBJ2-7	TGCGCCAGCAGCCCCTCCAGAGGGTGGACAGGGTCCTACGAGCAGTACTTC	CASSPSRGWTGSYEQYF
TRBV7-2	-	TRBD2	TRBJ2-1	TGTGCCAGCAGCTTATTTAGCGTTTGGACTAGCGGTAGCAATGAGCAGTTCTTC	CASSLFSVWTSGSNEQFF
TRBV9	-	-	TRBJ1-4	TGTGCCAGCAGCGTAGGGGGGACCCTGGTTGAAAAACTGTTTTTT	CASSVGGTLVEKLFF
TRBV19	-	TRBD1	TRBJ1-2	TGTGCCAGTAGTCTTCGGGACAGGGGGCTTGGCTACACCTTC	CASSLRDRGLGYTF
TRBV27	-	TRBD1	TRBJ2-7	TGTGCCAGCAGTTTAGCAGGGGGCGAGCAGTACTTC	CASSLAGGEQYF
TRBV20-1	few	TRBD2	TRBJ2-3	TGCAGTGCTTTTCTAGCGGGTACGCAGTATTTT	CSAFLAGTQYF
TRBV13	once	-	TRBJ2-3	TGTGCCAGCAGCCCCGGTCTAGGACACACAGATACGCAGTATTTT	CASSPGLGHTDTQYF
TRBV24-1	-	TRBD2	TRBJ2-7	TGTGCCACCAGTGACCCAGGACTAGCGGGGTACGAGCAGTACTTC	CATSDPGLAGYEQYF
TRBV6-1	-	-	TRBJ1-5	TGTGCCAGCAGTGAAAGAGGGGTCTCGGATCAGCCCCAGCATTTT	CASSERGVSDQPQHF
TRBV30	-	-	TRBJ1-2	TGTGCCTGGAGTGCATCTAACTATGGCTACACCTTC	CAWSASNYGYTF
TRBV4-1	few	-	TRBJ2-3	TGCGCCAGCAGCCAAGATCTGATAGATACGCAGTATTTT	CASSQDLIDTQYF
TRBV2	-	-	TRBJ2-7	TGTGCCAGCAGCCCAGGACGGGTGAAGCAGTACTTC	CASSPGRVKQYF
TRBV5-4	-	TRBD1	TRBJ2-7	TGTGCCAGCAGCTTAGGACAGGGCCTCTCCTACGAGCAGTACTTC	CASSLGQGLSYEQYF
TRBV6-2/TRBV6-3	-	TRBD2	TRBJ2-3	TGTGCCAGCAGTTACTGGGTTAGCGGGAGGTCAGATACGCAGTATTTT	CASSYWVSGRSDTQYF
TRBV18	-	-	TRBJ1-1	TGTGCCAGCTCACCGTCCGGGCTGGACACTGAAGCTTTCTTT	CASSPSGLDTEAFF
TRBV10-3	-	TRBD1	TRBJ2-5	TGTGCCATCAGTAACAGGGGGCGAGGCCAAGAGACCCAGTACTTC	CAISNRGRGQETQYF
TRBV6-4	-	TRBD1	TRBJ1-6	TGTGCCAGCAGTGAACAGGGGGCTGATTCACCCCTCCACTTT	CASSEQGADSPLHF
TRBV7-2	once	-	TRBJ2-5	TGTGCCAGCAGCGCCCATCGACGGGTCCAAGAGACCCAGTACTTC	CASSAHRRVQETQYF
TRBV7-8	-	-	TRBJ1-2	TGTGCCAGCAGCTTAAGGACCAACTATGGCTACACCTTC	CASSLRTNYGYTF
TRBV7-2	-	-	TRBJ2-7	TGTGCCAGCAGTTCCTTTTTCGGGCTAGCCTACGAGCAGTACTTC	CASSSFFGLAYEQYF
TRBV28	once	-	TRBJ2-5	TGTGCCAGCTCCGGGTTAGCCGGGGCAGAGACCCAGTACTTC	CASSGLAGAETQYF
TRBV6-5	-	TRBD2	TRBJ2-1	TGTGCCAGCACCCGTCTAGCGGGGGGTCACAATGAGCAGTTCTTC	CASTRLAGGHNEQFF
TRBV7-2	-	TRBD2	TRBJ2-3	TGTGCCAGCAGCTCGGGACTAGCGGGAGGTTCACCCGGGGAGTATTTT	CASSSGLAGGSPGEYF
TRBV2	-	TRBD1	TRBJ1-1	TGTGCCAGCAAGGGGGACAGGGGGACTGAAGCTTTCTTT	CASKGDRGTEAFF
TRBV20-1	-	-	TRBJ1-1	TGCAGTGCTAGTGGGCAGGGGAGGGAAGCTTTCTTT	CSASGQGREAFF
TRBV12-3/TRBV12-4	few	-	TRBJ1-3	TGTGCCAGCAGTTTACACACCATATATTTT	CASSLHTIYF